This entry lists 26 T cell receptor beta chains sequenced from one sample in a study of blood T cell repertoires in COVID-19. Data came from immunoSEQ multiplex PCR; TCRdb stores just in-frame clones and leaves some out. Altogether about 200,000 clones are present, around nine tenths being singletons, with the ten largest covering more than 1.4%. Sequenced: peripheral blood. The receptors derive from a man younger than 35 with active or convalescent COVID-19.

The J gene is TRBJ1-6, the V gene TRBV7-9; 8 nucleotides align to TRBD1. The CDR3 is 15 residues long. From germline, CDR1 is SEHNR and CDR2 FQNEAQ (reference sequence). J lost 9 bases, V lost 1 base, and 5 bases had no gene match. The CDR3 DNA sequence: TGTGCCAGCAGCTTAGAAGGAACAGGGGGTTCACCCCTCCACTTT. Its translation is CASSLEGTGGSPLHF. Filled out from reference TRBV7-9 and TRBJ1-6, the complete variable domain reads DTGVSQNPRHKITKRGQNVTFRCDPISEHNRLYWYRQTLGQGPEFLTYFQNEAQLEKSRLLSDRFSAERPKGSFSTLEIQRTEQGDSAMYLCASSLEGTGGSPLHFGNGTRLTVT.

The chain couples TRBV30 to TRBJ2-7, with D possibly matching TRBD2 (6 bases). V was clipped by 3 bases and J by 5 bases, with 23 bases between them. CDR3 length: 16 residues. CDR1 GTSNPN and CDR2 SVGIG come from the germline V gene (reference sequence). As DNA, the CDR3 is TGTGCCTGGAGAGAGGAGGGGTCGGTGGGCGAGGACGAGCAGTACTTC. Residues: CAWREEGSVGEDEQYF.

The gene calls are TRBV10-3 and TRBJ2-7; TRBD1 is a possible D gene (6 bases). With 2 bases removed from V and 2 bases from J, the gap between germline ends came to 10 bases. CDR1 is ENHRY, CDR2 SYGVKD, per germline. The CDR3 spans 14 residues. The CDR3 DNA reads as TGTGCCATCAGTGAGGGGACACAAGCCTACGAGCAGTACTTC. Translation gives CAISEGTQAYEQYF.

This chain links TRBV19 with TRBJ2-1; 7 positions agree with TRBD1. Germline lookup yields CDR1 LNHDA and CDR2 SQIVND (reference sequence). The V gene end was trimmed by 7 bases and the J gene end by 0 bases; junction bases not matched to a gene: 15. CDR3 size: 18 residues. CDR3 DNA: TGTGCCAGTAACTTTGACGCCGGACAGGCTAGCTCCTACAATGAGCAGTTCTTC. Its translation is CASNFDAGQASSYNEQFF.

The chain employs TRBV19 and TRBJ2-3; TRBD1 agrees at 10 bases. CDR1 LNHDA and CDR2 SQIVND come from the germline V gene (reference sequence). This CDR3 contains 16 residues. V lost 1 base and J lost 3; bases outside the gene matches: 4. The CDR3 loop is CASSIVGTGVTDTQYF. The CDR3 DNA reads TGTGCCAGTAGTATAGTCGGGACAGGGGTGACAGATACGCAGTATTTT.

The chain has TRBV6-5 and TRBJ2-1; 8 bases line up with TRBD2. Germline assignment: CDR1 MNHEY and CDR2 SVGAGI. Germline trimming cut 8 bases from V and 4 bases from J; bases unmatched to any gene: 10. The CDR3 spans 15 residues. The CDR3 is CASHVPGGRYNEQFF. Written as DNA, the CDR3 is TGTGCCAGCCACGTCCCGGGAGGGAGATACAATGAGCAGTTCTTC.

The CDR3 bases are TGTGCCAGCAGCCATCCGGATTCACCCCTCCACTTT. Translation: CASSHPDSPLHF. V and J are TRBV14 and TRBJ1-6; D unclear. This CDR3 region has 12 residues. The germline V gene has CDR1 SGHDN and CDR2 FVKESK. V lost 3 bases to trimming and J lost 8 bases, with 5 bases between them.

CDR3 coding DNA: TGTGCCAGCAGCTCTGCAGGGACATCCTTGAAGACCCAGTACTTC. Protein: CASSSAGTSLKTQYF. The chain uses TRBV5-8 and TRBJ2-5; a possible D gene is TRBD1 (6 bases). V shed 3 bases and J shed 6 bases, with 18 bases lying between them. Germline V gene sequence: CDR1 SGHTS, CDR2 YDEGEE. The CDR3 loop spans 15 amino acids.

The J gene is TRBJ1-4, the V gene TRBV29-1; 7 bases line up with TRBD1. Unmatched junction bases numbered 5, after V lost 7 bases and J lost 3 bases. Germline values: CDR1 SQVTM, CDR2 ANQGSEA. The CDR3 has 13 residues. Written as DNA, the CDR3 is TGCAGCGCAGCAGGGGGAGCTAATGAAAAACTGTTTTTT. As protein: CSAAGGANEKLFF.

This sequence joins TRBV7-9 and TRBJ2-2; 8 bases are a match to TRBD1. The germline gives CDR1 SEHNR, CDR2 FQNEAQ (reference sequence). The CDR3 loop spans 15 amino acids. V was pared by 5 bases and J by 1 base, with 3 bases of the junction left unmatched. CDR3 DNA sequence: TGTGCCAGCAGCGTCGGACAGGGGAACACCGGGGAGCTGTTTTTT. It codes for CASSVGQGNTGELFF.

The gene calls are TRBV14 and TRBJ2-1; a possible D gene is TRBD2 (6 bases). V lost 5 bases and J lost 8, with 25 bases in between. This CDR3 comprises 17 residues. Germline CDR1 reads SGHDN; CDR2 reads FVKESK. The DNA of the CDR3 is TGTGCCAGCAGCGAAACTAGACTAGGCCAGTATTTCGATGAGCAGTTCTTC. Translation: CASSETRLGQYFDEQFF.

This chain uses TRBV11-2 with TRBJ2-3, with 9 bases fitting TRBD2. This CDR3 has 14 amino acids. CDR1 is SGHAT and CDR2 is FQNNGV in the germline V gene. V trimming: 9 bases; J trimming: 4 bases; junction bases outside the gene matches: 8. The CDR3 loop is CASQLAGGADTQYF. The CDR3 DNA is TGTGCCAGTCAACTAGCGGGTGGAGCAGATACGCAGTATTTT.

V and J are TRBV9 and TRBJ2-2; 9 bases are a match to TRBD1. Trimming removed 0 bases from V and 4 bases from J; junction bases left unmatched: 7. The CDR3 is made up of 17 amino acids. CDR1 is SGDLS and CDR2 is YYNGEE in the germline V gene. The chain's CDR3 is CASSVDHRGQTTGELFF. For the CDR3, the DNA is TGTGCCAGCAGCGTAGACCACAGGGGGCAGACCACCGGGGAGCTGTTTTTT.

Points on this clone: One junction end disagrees with the germline gene, perhaps due to a read error. The chain employs TRBV4-2 and TRBJ1-2, with 7 positions matching TRBD1. This CDR3 is built from 14 residues. Germline lookup yields CDR1 LGHNA and CDR2 YNFKEQ. The CDR3 here is CASGHTGQNYGYTF. DNA of the CDR3: TGTGCCAGCGGCCATACGGGACAGAACTATGGCTACACCTTC.

The genes are TRBV7-2 and TRBJ1-3; D gene unclear. The V gene's germline CDR1 is SGHTA and CDR2 FQGNSA. Trimming took 2 bases from V and 0 from J, leaving 11 bases between them. CDR3 length: 16 residues. The CDR3 protein is CASSLTLGSSGNTIYF. The CDR3 nucleotides read TGTGCCAGCAGCTTAACCCTCGGTAGCTCTGGAAACACCATATATTTT.

This chain connects TRBV7-2 to TRBJ2-5; TRBD2 aligns across 8 bases. With V trimmed by 4 bases and J by 0 bases, 10 bases remained unmatched. Per the germline V gene, CDR1 is SGHTA and CDR2 is FQGNSA. The length of the CDR3 is 17 residues. The CDR3 protein is CASSSTLAESYQETQYF. The CDR3 nucleotides read TGTGCCAGCAGCTCCACACTAGCGGAGTCGTACCAAGAGACCCAGTACTTC.

This rearrangement joins TRBV19 to TRBJ1-1, with no clear D. The CDR3 sequence is 12 residues long. The germline V gene encodes CDR1 LNHDA and CDR2 SQIVND (reference sequence). V lost 6 bases and J 7 bases, leaving 12 bases between the germline ends. The DNA for the CDR3 is TGTGCCAGTAGGGGATTCGCGGGTGAAGCTTTCTTT. This encodes CASRGFAGEAFF.

This clone was picked up a small number of times. The chain uses TRBV28 and TRBJ1-6, with TRBD1 identical over 9 bases. Germline V gene sequence: CDR1 MDHEN, CDR2 SYDVKM. V lost 5 bases to trimming and J lost 0 bases; unmatched junction nucleotides: 5. This CDR3 has 17 amino acids. This chain's CDR3 is CASSPGTGPSYNSPLHF. CDR3 bases: TGTGCCAGCAGTCCCGGGACAGGGCCCTCCTATAATTCACCCCTCCACTTT.

This clone was observed a few times. The V gene is TRBV19, the J gene TRBJ1-5; TRBD1 is a possible D gene (5 bases). Deletions cut 7 bases from V and 0 bases from J, with 10 bases between. CDR1 is LNHDA, CDR2 SQIVND, per germline (reference sequence). The CDR3 totals 14 residues. The CDR3 DNA reads TGTGCCAGTATTGGGGCATATAGCAATCAGCCCCAGCATTTT. Translation: CASIGAYSNQPQHF.

The chain has TRBV6-5 and TRBJ2-5; D not certain. CDR3 size: 14 residues. Germline assignment: CDR1 MNHEY and CDR2 SVGAGI. Trimming left V 6 bases short and J 2 bases short, with 13 bases between. Here the CDR3 DNA reads TGTGCCAGCAGATTCGACGGAGAACAAGAGACCCAGTACTTC. Its translation is CASRFDGEQETQYF.

The CDR3 DNA sequence: TGTGCCAGCAGTCCCCTCCAGGGCTCAACGGACATTCAGTACTTC. Residues: CASSPLQGSTDIQYF. The chain links TRBV27 to TRBJ2-4, with D perhaps TRBD1 (5 bases). CDR1 and CDR2 (germline): MNHEY, SMNVEV (reference sequence). Trimming cost V 5 bases and J 8 bases, with 19 bases left between them. CDR3 length equals 15 residues.

This clone was seen a single time. The chain carries TRBV7-3 and TRBJ2-5; D is unresolved. The germline V and J ends were trimmed by 4 bases and 4 bases, with 4 bases remaining between them. This CDR3 has 11 amino acids. Germline CDR1 and CDR2: SGHTA and FQGTGA. The CDR3 here is CASSSGETQYF. The CDR3 nucleotides are TGTGCCAGCAGCTCGGGAGAGACCCAGTACTTC.

The chain uses TRBV19 and TRBJ1-4, with D possibly matching TRBD1 (6 bases). Per the germline V gene, CDR1 is LNHDA and CDR2 is SQIVND (reference sequence). V was cut by 5 bases and J by 2 bases, with 18 bases left in between. The CDR3 contains 17 residues. CDR3 loop: CASSREGGPGTNEKLFF. The CDR3 DNA reads TGTGCCAGTAGTCGGGAAGGGGGTCCAGGCACTAATGAAAAACTGTTTTTT.

The chain employs TRBV19 and TRBJ1-1; 8 bases agree with TRBD1. V gave up 2 bases and J gave up 4 bases; unmatched junction bases: 6. CDR1 and CDR2 (germline): LNHDA, SQIVND (reference sequence). CDR3 length: 15 residues. As DNA, the CDR3 is TGTGCCAGTAGTATAAACCCAGGGGGCCGCACTGAAGCTTTCTTT. It is translated as CASSINPGGRTEAFF.

Remarks on this clone: Other DNA sequences in this specimen translate into the identical CDR3. This rearrangement joins TRBV2 to TRBJ1-3; no clear D gene. This CDR3 has 14 residues. The germline V gene has CDR1 SNHLY and CDR2 FYNNEI. Between the trimmed V and J ends, which lost 4 bases and 0 bases, there was a span of 7 bases. The CDR3, as DNA: TGTGCCAGCAGTGGTGTACTCTCTGGAAACACCATATATTTT. Protein: CASSGVLSGNTIYF.

The chain combines TRBV19 with TRBJ2-3, with D possibly being TRBD2 (5 bases). Germline values: CDR1 LNHDA, CDR2 SQIVND (reference sequence). This CDR3 contains 14 residues. V was clipped by 5 bases and J by 2 bases, with 11 bases between them. CDR3 DNA: TGTGCCAGTAGTCTCCAGGAGGCCACAGATACGCAGTATTTT. This sequence encodes CASSLQEATDTQYF. Full variable domain (outside the CDR3, taken from reference TRBV19 and TRBJ2-3): DGGITQSPKYLFRKEGQNVTLSCEQNLNHDAMYWYRQDPGQGLRLIYYSQIVNDFQKGDIAEGYSVSREKKESFPLTVTSAQKNPTAFYLCASSLQEATDTQYFGPGTRLTVL.